This T cell receptor (beta chain) comes out of a study of regulatory T cells in long-lasting Graves disease. Libraries of TCR beta came from iRepertoire HTBI primers plus Arm-PCR of CDR3 regions. TCRdb itself ran the multiplex PCR reads through MiXCR, one entry per CDR3 protein. The sample lists approximately 400,000 distinct CDR3 sequences, roughly 24% occurring once. Trimming removed 4 bases at V and 0 bases at J, with 8 bases between. The germline V gene encodes CDR1 MDHEN and CDR2 SYDVKM. There are 14 residues in the CDR3. Time point: persistent/refractory GD, antithyroid drugs over 5 years with positive TRAb. Isolated PBMC RNA provided the starting material for the TCR library.

Specimen: peripheral blood mononuclear cells (PBMCs), collected when the disease was refractory, from a patient treated with antithyroid drugs. The source is a woman in her forties with Graves disease. This sequence joins TRBV28 and TRBJ2-3; a weak D match, TRBD2 (5 bases). CDR3 coding DNA: TGTGCCAGCAGTTCAGCGGCTAGCACAGATACGCAGTATTTT. It specifies CASSSAASTDTQYF.